Below are 8 T cell receptor beta chains sequenced from a single sample in a study of shared clonotypes between healthy human individuals. Assay used: immunoSEQ multiplex PCR; TCRdb lists only in-frame clones, some missing. The table records 2.5 million or so clones, more than 80% of them present only once. The specimen sequenced was naive CD4+ T cells sorted from blood. Subset: CD45RA+ positively selected. These receptors originate from a man younger than 35 in good health.

This chain links TRBV5-6 with TRBJ2-3, with 7 bases lining up with TRBD1. The CDR3 totals 16 residues. J was trimmed by 5 bases and V by 0 bases; bases with no gene match: 9. Germline assignment: CDR1 SGHDT and CDR2 YYEEEE. The CDR3 loop reads CASSLDGTADVDTQYF. The CDR3 region has the DNA TGTGCCAGCAGCTTGGATGGGACAGCCGATGTAGATACGCAGTATTTT.

This sequence joins TRBV28 and TRBJ1-6; D not resolved. With 5 bases removed from V and 6 bases from J, the gap between germline ends came to 11 bases. Germline CDR1 reads MDHEN; CDR2 reads SYDVKM. CDR3 size: 14 residues. DNA of the CDR3: TGTGCCAGCAGTCCCAGAGAGGGTAATTCACCCCTCCACTTT. The encoded protein is CASSPREGNSPLHF.

The V gene is TRBV28, the J gene TRBJ1-5, with D perhaps matching TRBD1 (5 bases). Germline CDR1 MDHEN, CDR2 SYDVKM. The CDR3 runs to 16 residues. Trimming pared 3 bases from V and 2 bases from J, leaving 14 bases between. CDR3 sequence: CASSLPGILGNQPQHF. CDR3 sequence (DNA): TGTGCCAGCAGTTTGCCAGGGATACTTGGCAATCAGCCCCAGCATTTT.

The chain links TRBV5-4 to TRBJ2-5; TRBD1 matches 7 bases. CDR1 SGHNT and CDR2 YYREEE come from the germline V gene (reference sequence). V was clipped by 4 bases and J by 7 bases; unmatched bases: 7. The CDR3 consists of 13 residues. This chain's CDR3 is CASSTTGVGTQYF. The CDR3 DNA reads as TGTGCCAGCAGCACAACAGGGGTTGGGACCCAGTACTTC. Full variable domain (outside the CDR3, taken from reference TRBV5-4 and TRBJ2-5): ETGVTQSPTHLIKTRGQQVTLRCSSQSGHNTVSWYQQALGQGPQFIFQYYREEENGRGNFPPRFSGLQFPNYSSELNVNALELDDSALYLCASSTTGVGTQYFGPGTRLLVL.

This clone was found once. The V gene is TRBV19, the J gene TRBJ1-2; the match to TRBD1 covers 8 bases. Germline values: CDR1 LNHDA, CDR2 SQIVND (reference sequence). This CDR3 spans 12 amino acids. The J segment lost 8 bases and the V segment lost 5 bases, leaving 4 bases of the junction unmatched. The CDR3 region has the DNA TGTGCCAGTAGTTTGGACAGGGTCGGCTACACCTTC. Encoded protein: CASSLDRVGYTF.

This clone was seen just once. This rearrangement joins TRBV2 to TRBJ2-7; 9 nucleotides agree with TRBD1. CDR1 is SNHLY, CDR2 FYNNEI, per germline. The CDR3 contains 14 residues. With 5 bases clipped from V and 3 bases from J, the junction kept 5 bases outside the gene matches. In DNA, the CDR3 is TGTGCCAGCAGTCCCCGGACAGGGGACTACGAGCAGTACTTC. Translating it yields CASSPRTGDYEQYF. The full variable domain, in which reference TRBV2 and TRBJ2-7 provide the parts outside the CDR3, is EPEVTQTPSHQVTQMGQEVILRCVPISNHLYFYWYRQILGQKVEFLVSFYNNEISEKSEIFDDQFSVERPDGSNFTLKIRSTKLEDSAMYFCASSPRTGDYEQYFGPGTRLTVT.

This clone was seen only a few times. Other DNA sequences in the sample encode the same CDR3. The V and J genes are TRBV4-1 and TRBJ1-5; 9 bases fit TRBD1. CDR1 and CDR2 from the germline V gene are MGHRA and YSYEKL. V shed 0 bases, J shed 2 bases, and the junction held 5 bases outside the gene matches. The CDR3 extends over 17 amino acids. The CDR3 protein is CASSQEGGQGGNQPQHF. The DNA for the CDR3 is TGCGCCAGCAGCCAAGAAGGGGGACAGGGCGGCAATCAGCCCCAGCATTTT.

CDR3 sequence: CASSETGTGVETQYF. The DNA of the CDR3 is TGTGCCAGCAGCGAAACCGGGACAGGGGTCGAGACCCAGTACTTC. The rearrangement uses TRBV7-9 and TRBJ2-5; 10 bases are shared with TRBD1. CDR1 and CDR2 from the germline V gene are SEHNR and FQNEAQ (reference sequence). With V trimmed by 5 bases and J by 5 bases, 8 bases remained unmatched. The CDR3 has 15 residues.